Listed below are T cell receptor beta chains from one sample, sequenced in a study of T-cell reconstitution after alpha-beta-depleted transplantation in children. Using its own MiXCR run on the PCR reads, TCRdb lists one record per CDR3 protein. The sample contains 500,000 to 650,000 distinct CDR3 sequences, approximately 13% of which appear only once. This specimen was PBMCs, mostly from graft donor cells, taken 360 days after TCRalphabeta/CD19-depleted stem cell transplant. The source of these receptors is a male patient aged 10-17 years who had a stem cell transplant for acute myeloid leukemia, so the T cells may come from the graft donor. Each CDR3 is given with its conserved first and last residue. D genes are given only for firm matches. The size entry is marked missing in some rows and otherwise reads once, few, many or a size class.

J | size | D | V | CDR3 | DNA
TRBJ2-1 | few | - | TRBV29-1 | CSGLGGVRNEQFF | TGCAGCGGCCTCGGAGGCGTAAGGAATGAGCAGTTCTTC
TRBJ2-3 | - | TRBD2 | TRBV20-1 | CSAPPGGPTDTQYF | TGCAGTGCCCCACCGGGAGGGCCCACAGATACGCAGTATTTT
TRBJ2-5 | - | - | TRBV20-1 | CSASAPGTQYF | TGCAGTGCTAGCGCCCCCGGGACCCAGTACTTC
TRBJ1-3 | few | - | TRBV28 | CASSLLPRRSGNTIYF | TGTGCCAGCAGTTTACTCCCCAGGCGATCCGGAAACACCATATATTTT
TRBJ2-2 | - | - | TRBV5-1 | CASSLDGQGVAGELFF | TGCGCCAGCAGCTTGGACGGGCAGGGAGTAGCCGGGGAGCTGTTTTTT
TRBJ2-1 | - | - | TRBV4-3 | CASSQDGTFNEQFF | TGCGCCAGCAGCCAAGATGGAACCTTCAATGAGCAGTTCTTC
TRBJ2-5 | - | - | TRBV20-1 | CSALLGAVQETQYF | TGCAGTGCTTTACTGGGAGCGGTCCAAGAGACCCAGTACTTC
TRBJ2-2 | - | TRBD2 | TRBV11-1 | CASSLGQLAARTNTGELFF | TGTGCCAGCAGCTTAGGACAGCTAGCGGCAAGAACTAACACCGGGGAGCTGTTTTTT
TRBJ2-1 | few | - | TRBV4-2 | CASSQDDPTDNEQFF | TGTGCCAGCAGCCAAGATGATCCTACGGACAATGAGCAGTTCTTC
TRBJ2-3 | few | - | TRBV7-6 | CASSLSGGNTQYF | TGTGCCAGCAGCTTATCAGGGGGGAATACGCAGTATTTT
TRBJ2-1 | - | TRBD2 | TRBV20-1 | CSARELAASYNEQFF | TGCAGTGCTAGAGAACTAGCGGCATCCTACAATGAGCAGTTCTTC
TRBJ2-7 | few | - | TRBV7-3 | CASSLGPTAEQYF | TGTGCCAGCAGCTTAGGGCCGACAGCCGAGCAGTACTTC
TRBJ1-4 | many | - | TRBV28 | CASIPGTRIEKLFF | TGTGCCAGCATCCCCGGGACGCGGATTGAAAAACTGTTTTTT
TRBJ2-7 | many | TRBD2 | TRBV7-6 | CASSLSAGGDPEQYF | TGTGCCAGCAGCTTATCAGCGGGAGGGGATCCCGAGCAGTACTTC
TRBJ2-3 | few | - | TRBV4-3 | CASSQEGGYGQYF | TGCGCCAGCAGCCAAGAGGGGGGTTATGGGCAGTATTTT
TRBJ2-2 | - | TRBD2 | TRBV7-3 | CASSLTPGGVGTGELFF | TGTGCCAGCAGCTTAACCCCGGGAGGGGTGGGCACCGGGGAGCTGTTTTTT
TRBJ2-7 | - | - | TRBV7-2 | CASSPQTSPYEQYF | TGTGCCAGCAGCCCACAAACTAGCCCCTACGAGCAGTACTTC
TRBJ2-5 | few | TRBD2 | TRBV20-1 | CSAQYLAGVETQYF | TGCAGTGCTCAGTATCTAGCGGGAGTAGAGACCCAGTACTTC
TRBJ2-1 | few | - | TRBV11-2 | CASSFTGFREQFF | TGTGCCAGCAGCTTTACAGGGTTTAGGGAGCAGTTCTTC
TRBJ1-1 | few | - | TRBV30 | CAWSELAGEATEAFF | TGTGCCTGGAGTGAACTGGCAGGGGAGGCCACTGAAGCTTTCTTT
TRBJ1-1 | - | - | TRBV29-1 | CSVGLVNTEAFF | TGCAGCGTTGGGTTAGTGAACACTGAAGCTTTCTTT
TRBJ2-6 | - | - | TRBV28 | CASSFLPVLSGANVLTF | TGTGCCAGCAGTTTTTTACCTGTCTTGTCCGGGGCCAACGTCCTGACTTTC
TRBJ2-7 | - | - | TRBV5-1 | CASSPRTGGSLYEQYF | TGCGCCAGCAGCCCCAGAACAGGTGGGTCTCTCTACGAGCAGTACTTC
TRBJ2-7 | - | TRBD2 | TRBV6-1 | CASRQTGLAGVEQYF | TGTGCCAGCAGACAGACGGGACTAGCGGGAGTCGAGCAGTACTTC
TRBJ2-5 | many | TRBD1 | TRBV28 | CASSLWGTGEETQYF | TGTGCCAGCAGTTTATGGGGGACAGGGGAAGAGACCCAGTACTTC
TRBJ2-5 | - | - | TRBV7-6 | CASSLRWSGKETQYF | TGTGCCAGCAGCTTAAGGTGGTCAGGGAAAGAGACCCAGTACTTC
TRBJ2-2 | few | TRBD2 | TRBV7-2 | CASSLDGGRGSGELFF | TGTGCCAGCAGCTTAGATGGCGGGAGGGGTTCCGGGGAGCTGTTTTTT
TRBJ2-3 | - | TRBD1 | TRBV5-1 | CASSWPRGSTDTQYF | TGCGCCAGCAGCTGGCCCAGGGGGAGCACAGATACGCAGTATTTT
TRBJ1-1 | once | - | TRBV12-3/TRBV12-4 | CASRPTGLSRAFF | TGTGCCAGCAGACCTACAGGACTCAGTAGAGCTTTCTTT
TRBJ2-2 | - | - | TRBV24-1 | CATSDLDRGTGELFF | TGTGCCACCAGTGATTTAGACAGAGGGACCGGGGAGCTGTTTTTT
TRBJ1-5 | - | - | TRBV11-2 | CASSFGRTGTLGLRSNQPQHF | TGTGCCAGCAGCTTTGGTCGAACAGGGACCCTAGGGTTGCGGAGCAATCAGCCCCAGCATTTT
TRBJ1-5 | many | - | TRBV7-9 | CASSAGRSQPQHF | TGTGCCAGCAGCGCGGGCAGAAGTCAGCCCCAGCATTTT
TRBJ2-7 | few | - | TRBV7-9 | CASSLASGQAPYEQYF | TGTGCCAGCAGCTTAGCTAGCGGACAGGCTCCCTACGAGCAGTACTTC
TRBJ2-7 | many | - | TRBV5-5 | CASSLGPGGSYEQYF | TGTGCCAGCAGCTTGGGGCCTGGAGGGAGCTACGAGCAGTACTTC
TRBJ2-7 | few | TRBD2 | TRBV6-2/TRBV6-3 | CASRRSGSNSYEQYF | TGTGCCAGCAGGCGTAGCGGGAGCAACAGCTACGAGCAGTACTTC
TRBJ2-1 | few | - | TRBV15 | CATSRGWSSARFNEQFF | TGTGCCACCAGCAGAGGATGGAGTAGCGCCCGTTTCAATGAGCAGTTCTTC
TRBJ2-2 | - | TRBD2 | TRBV7-3 | CASSLEPSGGTGELFF | TGTGCCAGCAGCTTAGAACCTAGCGGGGGCACCGGGGAGCTGTTTTTT
TRBJ2-1 | - | TRBD2 | TRBV29-1 | CSVVLGLAGNEQFF | TGCAGCGTTGTTCTAGGACTAGCGGGCAATGAGCAGTTCTTC
TRBJ1-4 | - | - | TRBV11-1 | CASSLGSGREPGNEKLFF | TGTGCCAGCAGCTTAGGATCCGGGAGGGAACCAGGGAATGAAAAACTGTTTTTT
TRBJ1-2 | few | - | TRBV12-3/TRBV12-4 | CATLGRLSGYTF | TGTGCCACCCTGGGGCGGTTGAGTGGCTACACCTTC
TRBJ2-3 | - | - | TRBV5-6 | CASSSDWGWGTDTQYF | TGTGCCAGCAGTTCCGACTGGGGCTGGGGCACAGATACGCAGTATTTT
TRBJ2-5 | many | - | TRBV5-1 | CASSSPPGSAETQYF | TGCGCCAGCAGCTCCCCTCCAGGGTCGGCAGAGACCCAGTACTTC
TRBJ2-3 | few | - | TRBV15 | CATSRDGAGGYTDTQYF | TGTGCCACCAGCAGAGATGGCGCAGGGGGGTACACAGATACGCAGTATTTT
TRBJ2-5 | few | TRBD2 | TRBV20-1 | CSARVAGGEETQHF | TGCAGTGCTAGGGTAGCGGGAGGTGAAGAGACCCAGCACTTC
TRBJ2-2 | few | TRBD2 | TRBV5-1 | CASGTSGLNTGELFF | TGCGCCAGCGGTACTAGCGGCTTGAACACCGGGGAGCTGTTTTTT
TRBJ2-7 | few | - | TRBV29-1 | CSVERQGRGEQYF | TGCAGCGTTGAAAGGCAGGGAAGAGGCGAGCAGTACTTC
TRBJ2-7 | few | TRBD2 | TRBV28 | CASSLGLAVTYEQYF | TGTGCCAGCAGCCTAGGACTAGCGGTAACCTACGAGCAGTACTTC
TRBJ1-1 | many | - | TRBV28 | CASSLRTENTEAFF | TGTGCCAGCAGTTTGAGGACAGAGAACACTGAAGCTTTCTTT
TRBJ2-7 | - | - | TRBV28 | CASSLIVHEQYF | TGTGCCAGCAGTCTAATCGTTCACGAGCAGTACTTC
TRBJ2-7 | many | TRBD1 | TRBV15 | CATSRDGTGFSYEQYF | TGTGCCACCAGCAGAGACGGGACAGGCTTTTCCTACGAGCAGTACTTC
TRBJ2-2 | few | - | TRBV4-3 | CASSQAGLPELFF | TGCGCCAGCAGCCAAGCGGGACTCCCTGAGCTGTTTTTT
TRBJ2-4 | - | - | TRBV10-3 | CAMCVGPLAKNIQYF | TGTGCCATGTGTGTGGGGCCGTTAGCCAAAAACATTCAGTACTTC
TRBJ1-2 | - | - | TRBV14 | CASSPGTSYGYTF | TGTGCCAGCAGCCCCGGGACATCCTATGGCTACACCTTC
TRBJ1-2 | - | - | TRBV20-1 | CSARDAGVGGYTF | TGCAGTGCTAGAGATGCTGGGGTCGGGGGCTACACCTTC